This TCR beta chain was identified in a study of blood T cell repertoires in COVID-19. Clones were read by immunoSEQ multiplex PCR, and TCRdb kept only the in-frame ones, dropping some. The sample yields a few hundred thousand clones, 89% seen once. V was pared by 4 bases and J by 6 bases, with 9 bases of the junction left unmatched. Germline V gives CDR1 MGHRA, CDR2 YSYEKL. This CDR3 is built from 15 residues. The chain joins TRBV4-1 to TRBJ2-1; 7 bases align to TRBD1. Sample: PBMCs or T cells enriched from blood (not recorded which). This TCR was sampled from a woman aged 40 to 55 who had recovered from COVID-19. The CDR3 DNA is TGCGCCAGCAGCCCCTCCCGGGACAGCCCCAATGAGCAGTTCTTC. Translated, it gives CASSPSRDSPNEQFF.